A single sample is the source of the 32 T cell receptor beta chains below, sequenced in a study of Tregs in tolerant kidney transplant recipients. Repertoires were generated with immunoSEQ multiplex PCR, while TCRdb's copy carries only in-frame clones and drops some. The sample has tens of thousands of clones, 90% to 95% seen once. Sequencing input: CD8+ T cells from blood. The source is a human donor in good health.

The chain is built from TRBV4-1 and TRBJ1-1; tentative D call: TRBD1 (5 bases). The germline V gene encodes CDR1 MGHRA and CDR2 YSYEKL. This CDR3 is 14 amino acids long. V lost 6 bases and J 3 bases, leaving 14 bases between the germline ends. The CDR3 DNA follows: TGCGCCAGCAGTCAGGAGGGGAGGTACACTGAAGCTTTCTTT. This translates into CASSQEGRYTEAFF.

This sequence joins TRBV5-4 and TRBJ1-1, with TRBD1 matching 7 bases. Germline V gene data show CDR1 as SGHNT and CDR2 as YYREEE (reference sequence). CDR3 length: 14 amino acids. Trimming took 2 bases from V and 1 from J; bases not matched to a gene: 2. CDR3 protein: CASSLTGENTEAFF. Written as DNA, the CDR3 is TGTGCCAGCAGCTTAACAGGGGAGAACACTGAAGCTTTCTTT.

This chain joins TRBV5-4 and TRBJ2-7, with 8 nucleotides matching TRBD2. CDR1 and CDR2 (germline): SGHNT, YYREEE (reference sequence). Trimming at V came to 1 base and at J to 2 bases, leaving 5 bases not matched to a gene. The CDR3 is 15 residues long. This CDR3 is CASSLLAGTTYEQYF. The CDR3 DNA sequence: TGTGCCAGCAGCTTGCTAGCGGGTACAACCTACGAGCAGTACTTC.

The rearrangement links TRBV11-2 to TRBJ2-1; no firm D call. V was pared by 1 base and J by 10 bases, with 8 bases between. The germline V gene encodes CDR1 SGHAT and CDR2 FQNNGV. This CDR3 is 12 amino acids long. The CDR3 loop reads CASSLVWSEQFF. CDR3 nucleotides: TGTGCCAGCAGCTTAGTTTGGAGCGAGCAGTTCTTC.

V is TRBV2 and J is TRBJ2-7; 10 bases are a match to TRBD1. This CDR3 has 14 amino acids. Germline-derived CDR1 and CDR2 are SNHLY and FYNNEI. With V trimmed by 4 bases and J by 0 bases, 0 bases remained unmatched. CDR3 in DNA: TGTGCCAGCAGTGGGACAGGGGGCTCCTACGAGCAGTACTTC. It translates to CASSGTGGSYEQYF.

CDR3 nucleotides: TGTGCCTGGAGCGATGCAACAGATACGCAGTATTTT. Amino acids: CAWSDATDTQYF. The rearrangement uses TRBV30 and TRBJ2-3; no definite D call. V lost 3 bases to trimming and J lost 3 bases, with 7 bases between them. This CDR3 has 12 amino acids. The germline V gene has CDR1 GTSNPN and CDR2 SVGIG (reference sequence).

The rearrangement joins TRBV12-5 to TRBJ2-7; D gene ambiguous. CDR3 length: 13 amino acids. Trimming took off 2 bases at V and 5 bases at J, with 10 bases between the two ends. The germline V gene encodes CDR1 LGHNT and CDR2 FRNRAP. The CDR3 region has the DNA TGTGCTAGTGGTTTGCCACACGCAGACGAGCAGTACTTC. It yields the protein CASGLPHADEQYF.

A single count supports this clone. The chain links TRBV11-2 to TRBJ1-1; D not resolved. V was clipped by 1 base and J by 7 bases, with 13 bases between them. Germline lookup yields CDR1 SGHAT and CDR2 FQNNGV. The CDR3 is 14 amino acids. Written as DNA, the CDR3 is TGTGCCAGCAGCTTAGTATTCGAGGGAGTTGAAGCTTTCTTT. This translates into CASSLVFEGVEAFF.

This sequence joins TRBV15 and TRBJ2-4, with unresolved D. From germline, CDR1 is LNHNV and CDR2 YYDKDF (reference sequence). The CDR3 has 15 residues. The V end was cut by 1 base, the J end by 1 base, with 8 bases between. The CDR3 region has the DNA TGTGCCACCAGCAGAGGGGGTTGGGCCAAAAACATTCAGTACTTC. This encodes CATSRGGWAKNIQYF.

The chain has TRBV11-2 and TRBJ2-2; 7 positions match TRBD2. The germline CDR1 and CDR2 sequences are SGHAT and FQNNGV. The CDR3 extends over 16 amino acids. V was clipped by 3 bases and J by 4 bases; unmatched bases: 8. The DNA for the CDR3 is TGTGCCAGCAGCTTGATCGTCGGGGAGGGCACCGGGGAGCTGTTTTTT. Its translation: CASSLIVGEGTGELFF.

The CDR3 region has the DNA TGTGCCAGCAGTGGAGGATACAATGAGCAGTTCTTC. It specifies CASSGGYNEQFF. The chain is built from TRBV25-1 and TRBJ2-1; D gene uncertain. Trimming cost V 4 bases and J 4 bases, with 5 bases left between them. There are 12 residues in the CDR3. CDR1 and CDR2 (germline): MGHDK, SYGVNS.

The V gene is TRBV7-8, the J gene TRBJ1-1, with no clear D. The CDR3 has 15 residues. The V end lost 2 bases, the J end lost 1 base, and 11 bases lay between the germline ends. Germline assignment: CDR1 SGHVS and CDR2 FQNEAQ. CDR3: CASSLSNRGNTEAFF. The DNA of the CDR3 is TGTGCCAGCAGCTTAAGTAACAGAGGGAACACTGAAGCTTTCTTT.

The chain couples TRBV4-1 to TRBJ1-6, with 7 bases identical to TRBD1. V shed 1 base and J 7 bases; nucleotides not matched to a gene: 16. The CDR3 runs to 19 residues. The V gene's germline CDR1 is MGHRA and CDR2 YSYEKL. The CDR3 region is CASSQGTYYRQGSNSPLHF. The CDR3 DNA reads as TGCGCCAGCAGCCAAGGAACCTATTATCGACAGGGCTCAAATTCACCCCTCCACTTT.

J is TRBJ2-7 and V is TRBV7-8, with D uncertain. V was shortened by 1 base and J by 4 bases, with 5 bases between the two germline ends. Per the germline V gene, CDR1 is SGHVS and CDR2 is FQNEAQ. The CDR3 totals 12 residues. The CDR3, as DNA: TGTGCCAGCAGCTTAGTTCCGTACGAGCAGTACTTC. Translation gives CASSLVPYEQYF.

The V and J genes are TRBV7-2 and TRBJ2-3, with D perhaps matching TRBD2 (6 bases). CDR3 length: 18 residues. Trimming removed 3 bases at V and 2 bases at J, with 21 bases between. CDR1 SGHTA and CDR2 FQGNSA come from the germline V gene. The DNA for the CDR3 is TGTGCCAGCAGCTTCCCTCTAGAAAATAGCGGCTACACAGATACGCAGTATTTT. Protein: CASSFPLENSGYTDTQYF.

For the CDR3, the DNA is TGCGCCAGCAGCCCCTCGGGGCTTTACACCGGGGAGCTGTTTTTT. Protein: CASSPSGLYTGELFF. J is TRBJ2-2 and V is TRBV4-1; either TRBD1 or TRBD2 may fit D (5 bases each). The germline V gene has CDR1 MGHRA and CDR2 YSYEKL. There are 15 residues in the CDR3. V gave up 4 bases and J gave up 3 bases, with 12 bases separating them.

The chain combines TRBV27 with TRBJ1-2, with a weak D call TRBD1 (5 bases). This CDR3 spans 13 amino acids. Germline lookup yields CDR1 MNHEY and CDR2 SMNVEV (reference sequence). V was clipped by 6 bases and J by 5 bases, with 13 bases between them. The CDR3 nucleotides read TGTGCCAGCAGCCTTGTGGGGACTTATGGCTACACCTTC. It translates to CASSLVGTYGYTF.

This chain joins TRBV6-5 and TRBJ2-7, with TRBD2 identical over 7 bases. CDR3 size: 11 residues. Germline V lookup: CDR1 MNHEY, CDR2 SVGAGI. V was pared by 10 bases and J by 5 bases, with 5 bases of the junction left unmatched. The CDR3 region has the DNA TGTGCCACCGCGGCGGGGGACGAGCAGTACTTC. Its translation: CATAAGDEQYF.

The CDR3 loop reads CASSLGNRAEAFF. Written as DNA, the CDR3 is TGTGCCAGCAGCTTAGGTAATAGGGCTGAAGCTTTCTTT. The chain carries TRBV11-2 and TRBJ1-1, with D hard to call. Deletions cut 1 base from V and 6 bases from J, with 9 bases between. The CDR3 runs 13 residues. CDR1 and CDR2 (germline): SGHAT, FQNNGV.

This chain connects TRBV25-1 to TRBJ1-4; D is possibly TRBD1 (5 bases). The V gene's germline CDR1 is MGHDK and CDR2 SYGVNS. The CDR3 has 13 amino acids. The V and J ends lost 7 bases and 6 bases respectively, with 12 bases between them. As DNA, the CDR3 is TGTGCCAGCACAACAGGATTTTATGAAAAACTGTTTTTT. This translates into CASTTGFYEKLFF.

The V call is TRBV6-1, the J call TRBJ2-3; TRBD1 aligns across 7 bases. The trim removed 2 bases at V and 2 bases at J, leaving 7 bases unmatched. CDR1 MNHNS and CDR2 SASEGT come from the germline V gene. This CDR3 contains 16 residues. The CDR3 region is CASSEWTGGLTDTQYF. The CDR3 DNA is TGTGCCAGCAGTGAATGGACAGGAGGACTCACAGATACGCAGTATTTT.

This rearrangement joins TRBV7-9 to TRBJ1-3; 10 nucleotides align to TRBD1. With 6 bases clipped from V and 3 bases from J, the junction kept 8 bases outside the gene matches. The CDR3 is made up of 16 amino acids. CDR1 and CDR2 from the germline V gene are SEHNR and FQNEAQ (reference sequence). The DNA for the CDR3 is TGTGCCAGCAGTCCTGGGACAGGGGTGATTGGAAACACCATATATTTT. Protein sequence: CASSPGTGVIGNTIYF.

This clone was seen a few times. The V call is TRBV5-4, the J call TRBJ1-2; D is uncertain. Germline V gene data show CDR1 as SGHNT and CDR2 as YYREEE (reference sequence). V was clipped by 1 base and J by 8 bases, with 9 bases between them. The CDR3 covers 12 residues. The CDR3, as DNA: TGTGCCAGCAGCTTGTCCACGGGGGGCTACACCTTC. Its translation is CASSLSTGGYTF.

V usage is TRBV19 and J usage is TRBJ2-7; 8 bases align to TRBD1. Germline trimming cut 5 bases from V and 1 base from J; bases unmatched to any gene: 7. The CDR3 runs to 15 residues. Germline CDR1 and CDR2: LNHDA and SQIVND (reference sequence). The CDR3 reads CASSFVGTGSYEQYF. The CDR3 region has the DNA TGTGCCAGTAGTTTTGTCGGGACAGGATCCTACGAGCAGTACTTC.

The chain uses TRBV5-4 and TRBJ2-1; 9 nucleotides agree with TRBD2. Germline V gene data show CDR1 as SGHNT and CDR2 as YYREEE (reference sequence). CDR3 size: 16 residues. Losses at the gene ends were 6 bases for V and 6 bases for J; bases not matched to a gene: 13. The chain's CDR3 is CASTYSGLAGSNEQFF. CDR3 nucleotide sequence: TGTGCCAGCACCTACAGTGGGCTAGCGGGAAGCAATGAGCAGTTCTTC.

This sequence joins TRBV7-9 and TRBJ2-7, with TRBD1 identical over 8 bases. The length of the CDR3 is 15 residues. The V gene's germline CDR1 is SEHNR and CDR2 FQNEAQ (reference sequence). Trimming removed 0 bases from V and 1 base from J; junction bases left unmatched: 2. CDR3 sequence: CASSLAQGASYEQYF. The CDR3 DNA follows: TGTGCCAGCAGCTTAGCTCAGGGGGCATCCTACGAGCAGTACTTC.

V is TRBV19 and J is TRBJ2-7; 8 nucleotides agree with TRBD1. The CDR3 consists of 15 residues. V shed 1 base, J shed 1 base, and the junction held 3 bases outside the gene matches. Germline CDR1 and CDR2: LNHDA and SQIVND (reference sequence). The CDR3 loop reads CASSIAQGASYEQYF. The CDR3 bases are TGTGCCAGTAGTATAGCCCAGGGGGCATCCTACGAGCAGTACTTC. Looking up the rest from reference TRBV19 and TRBJ2-7 gives the full variable domain: DGGITQSPKYLFRKEGQNVTLSCEQNLNHDAMYWYRQDPGQGLRLIYYSQIVNDFQKGDIAEGYSVSREKKESFPLTVTSAQKNPTAFYLCASSIAQGASYEQYFGPGTRLTVT.

The chain couples TRBV4-2 to TRBJ1-4; the D gene is possibly TRBD1 (6 bases). Per the germline V gene, CDR1 is LGHNA and CDR2 is YNFKEQ. This CDR3 region has 18 residues. Trimming cost V 4 bases and J 0 bases, with 18 bases left between them. The CDR3 protein is CASSLRAGAVATNEKLFF. CDR3 nucleotide sequence: TGTGCCAGCAGCCTAAGGGCAGGGGCGGTTGCAACTAATGAAAAACTGTTTTTT.

In DNA form, the CDR3 reads TGTGCCAGCAGTGTGGGACTAGGTTTACAAGAGGAGCTGTTTTTT. Protein: CASSVGLGLQEELFF. The V and J genes are TRBV2 and TRBJ2-2; 8 nucleotides match TRBD2. V trimming: 4 bases; J trimming: 10 bases; junction bases outside the gene matches: 11. The CDR3 is 15 amino acids. The germline gives CDR1 SNHLY, CDR2 FYNNEI. The full variable domain, completed using reference TRBV2 and TRBJ2-2, is EPEVTQTPSHQVTQMGQEVILRCVPISNHLYFYWYRQILGQKVEFLVSFYNNEISEKSEIFDDQFSVERPDGSNFTLKIRSTKLEDSAMYFCASSVGLGLQEELFFGEGSRLTVL.

Only one count was recorded for this clone. The CDR3 bases are TGTGCCAGCAGTTTCTCCAGGTTCTACAATGAGCAGTTCTTC. Its translation: CASSFSRFYNEQFF. This chain links TRBV27 with TRBJ2-1; D remains ambiguous. CDR1 MNHEY and CDR2 SMNVEV come from the germline V gene (reference sequence). This CDR3 region has 14 residues. The V gene lost 3 bases and the J gene lost 3 bases, with 9 bases spanning the gap.

The chain employs TRBV7-9 and TRBJ2-7; D unclear. The ends were cut back, 3 bases at V and 3 bases at J, with 15 bases in the middle. Germline V gives CDR1 SEHNR, CDR2 FQNEAQ (reference sequence). This CDR3 is built from 15 residues. The CDR3 protein is CASSFKYAPDYEQYF. The CDR3 region has the DNA TGTGCCAGCAGCTTCAAGTACGCCCCCGACTACGAGCAGTACTTC.

This chain links TRBV16 with TRBJ1-2; 7 bases align to TRBD1. This CDR3 region has 17 residues. Germline CDR1 is KGHSY and CDR2 is FQNENV. Losses at the gene ends were 2 bases for V and 4 bases for J; bases not matched to a gene: 13. Here the CDR3 reads CASSQRTGGLIPYGYTF. CDR3 coding DNA: TGTGCCAGCAGCCAAAGGACAGGCGGGCTTATCCCCTATGGCTACACCTTC.